This TCR beta chain stems from a study of vaccination and CD4 T cells after COVID-19. The CDR3 sequence is 12 residues long. The germline V gene has CDR1 MNHNS and CDR2 SASEGT. Study-level points and caveats: Median SARS-CoV-2-reactive clonotype numbers rose nonsignificantly, roughly 20 to 40.

Treatment denoted: roughly ten-day PBMC culture with coronavirus spike peptide pools or control peptides (ViraFEST assay). Peptide-pool expansion of antigen-specific T cells preceded TCR sequencing in ViraFEST. Details on this clonotype: The antigen remains undetermined. At one of its ends the junction is not consistent with the germline gene, which may arise from a read error.

CD4+ T cells that had been cultured provided DNA sequenced with the Oncomine TCR Beta short-read assay. TCRdb called the PCR reads again in MiXCR, with one record for every CDR3 protein. The repertoire has 11,000 or so distinct CDR3 sequences, 50% to 75% of them found once; the top ten carry 11% to 15%. Sequenced sample: CD4+ T cells from blood, cultured in vitro. The TCR sequence derives from a human donor who had recovered from COVID-19. The rearrangement links TRBV6-1 to TRBJ2-7; 10 positions match TRBD2. CDR3 sequence reads: CASREAGGPSYF. The CDR3 DNA reads TGTGCCAGCAGGGAAGCGGGAGGGCCGTCGTACTTC.